This paragraph reports one T cell receptor beta chain. These data belong to a study of early T cells in non-severe SARS-CoV-2 infection. Researchers attached unique molecular identifiers to individual cDNA molecules. TCRdb re-called the 5' RACE reads through MiXCR, storing one row per CDR3 protein. Among 50,000 to 65,000 distinct CDR3 sequences listed, 18% were seen once. This CDR3 contains 12 residues. Germline loops: CDR1 SGHAT, CDR2 FQNNGV. V was trimmed by 5 bases and J by 5 bases, leaving 9 bases between them. The sequence was obtained from an adult who was a healthcare worker with PCR-confirmed SARS-CoV-2 infection or an uninfected control (not recorded which). The chain recombines TRBV11-2 with TRBJ2-5, with D uncertain. The source was whole blood, collected at baseline. The CDR3 nucleotides are TGTGCCAGCAGCCCCCAGAGGGAGACCCAGTACTTC. This gives the protein CASSPQRETQYF.